This T cell receptor beta chain derives from a study of PD-1 blockade in classical Hodgkin lymphoma (TCRdb year 2020). Notes on the research overall: Nivolumab dosing was 3 mg/kg intravenously every 2 weeks, continuing until either disease progression or unacceptable toxicity. The study used TCR beta sequencing and CyTOF to define a peripheral blood immune signature of response to PD-1 blockade in classical Hodgkin lymphoma.

The CDR3 holds 15 amino acids from the cysteine to the phenylalanine. Only the CDR3 part of the read is kept: 45 bases, read in frame from the first base. V is trimmed back by 4 bases and J by 7 bases, and the junction contains 9 bases that no gene match accounts for. Based on the germline V gene (reference sequence), the CDR1 and CDR2 sequences are SEHNR and FQNEAQ. The time point label, as the study defines it: cycle 4 day 1 (C4D1), after more than 5 weeks of nivolumab. Every trial patient had relapsed following autologous stem cell transplantation, and prior brentuximab vedotin exposure was what differed among cohorts A, B and C. The trial cohort included 45 to 65 patients with relapsed/refractory classical Hodgkin lymphoma, and each patient had a best overall response of complete response, partial response or progressive disease. Single-agent nivolumab was administered to trial patients in the multi-cohort phase II CheckMate 205 trial. An independent review committee assessed best overall response using the 2007 International Working Group response criteria. Trial PBMCs were collected just before the start of nivolumab (C1D1) and during therapy at cycle 2 day 1 and cycle 4 day 1. Peripheral blood was collected in 8 mL Vacutainer Cell Preparation Tubes, from which PBMCs were isolated by centrifugation and then cryopreserved.

The Qiagen DNeasy kit was used to extract genomic DNA both from unsorted PBMCs and from the negatively selected CD4+ and CD8+ fractions. TCR beta CDR3 regions were subjected to amplification by immunoSEQ multiplex PCR with primers that anneal to V and J segments. A synthetic immune receptor repertoire was used to minimize amplification bias, and remaining bias was computationally removed after sequencing. Per the authors' processing: Custom Python scripts were used to quantify repertoire diversity as the Shannon entropy index. Unsorted, CD4+ and CD8+ repertoires were analyzed separately, except in combined analyses where CD4+ and CD8+ sequences were merged in silico. A clone counted as expanded when the clone's frequency after treatment rose at least 2-fold relative to C1D1, and clones undetected at baseline were given a pseudocount of 0.5. Clones with 0 or 1 copy at C1D1 were classified as singleton clones, and clones with 2 or more copies were classified as non-singleton clones. Clones expanded in unsorted samples were annotated as CD4+, CD8+ or unknown by matching protein sequences in sorted samples from the same patient. Wilcoxon tests were applied to paired samples to test diversity changes from C1D1 to C4D1. Held by TCRdb, this immuneACCESS table contains in-frame sequences only and omits some clones. Under half of the omission traces to an unresolved V gene where checked; the cause of the rest is unknown. That table supplies the V and J calls and clone size; D and trimming were determined from the DNA. Recorded for this sample are 28,000 or so clones; around three quarters of them occurred a single time. Of the sample, 3% to 4.5% falls within the top ten clones.

In regard to this clone: No antigen is known for it. No base quality values were provided; no much bigger clone lies one nucleotide off.

Broad study findings and their caveats: Baseline TCR diversity was reported as lower in newly diagnosed patients than in healthy donors, and lower still in relapsed/refractory patients. The study was restricted to a single clinical trial cohort, and the causes of repertoire differences, possibly disease activity or prior therapy, were left undefined. Diversity was lower in patients who began nivolumab less than 1 year after ASCT, so these patients were left out of later analyses to avoid confounding by immune reconstitution. A significant rise by C4D1 was seen in CD4+ but not CD8+ TCR diversity (p=0.0027 vs p=0.16), with the rise being most apparent in complete responders (p=0.02). Trial patients with a complete response had baseline diversity similar to that of newly diagnosed patients, while partial responders and progressors had significantly lower diversity.

This receptor was obtained from a human donor with classical Hodgkin lymphoma. Sequencing used peripheral blood mononuclear cells (PBMCs), obtained before the fourth cycle of nivolumab. The rearrangement joined TRBV7-9 to TRBJ2-1; TRBD2 fits 8 bases in the junction. For the CDR3, the sequence is CASSSVSGRLNEQFF. The DNA sequence is TGTGCCAGCAGCTCAGTAAGCGGGAGATTAAATGAGCAGTTCTTC.